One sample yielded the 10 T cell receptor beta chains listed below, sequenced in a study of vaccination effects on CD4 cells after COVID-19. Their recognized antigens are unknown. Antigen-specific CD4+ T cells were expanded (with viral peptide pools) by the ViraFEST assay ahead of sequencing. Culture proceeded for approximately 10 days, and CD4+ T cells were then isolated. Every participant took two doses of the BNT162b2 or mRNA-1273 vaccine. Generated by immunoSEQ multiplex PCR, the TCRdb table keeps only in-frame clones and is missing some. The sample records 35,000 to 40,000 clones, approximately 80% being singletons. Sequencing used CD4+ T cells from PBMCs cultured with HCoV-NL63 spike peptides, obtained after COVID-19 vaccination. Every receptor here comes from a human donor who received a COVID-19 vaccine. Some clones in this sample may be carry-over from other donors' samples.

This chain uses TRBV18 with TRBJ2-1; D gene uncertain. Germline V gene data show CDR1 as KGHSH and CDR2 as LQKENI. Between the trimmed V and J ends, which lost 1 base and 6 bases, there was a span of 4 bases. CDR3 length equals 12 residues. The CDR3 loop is CASSPQRNEQFF. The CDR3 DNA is TGTGCCAGCTCACCACAGCGCAATGAGCAGTTCTTC.

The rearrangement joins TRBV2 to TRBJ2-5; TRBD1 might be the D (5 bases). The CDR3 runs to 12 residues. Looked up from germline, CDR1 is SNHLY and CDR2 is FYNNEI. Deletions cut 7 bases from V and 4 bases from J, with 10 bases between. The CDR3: CASKQELETQYF. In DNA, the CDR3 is TGTGCCAGCAAACAGGAGTTAGAGACCCAGTACTTC.

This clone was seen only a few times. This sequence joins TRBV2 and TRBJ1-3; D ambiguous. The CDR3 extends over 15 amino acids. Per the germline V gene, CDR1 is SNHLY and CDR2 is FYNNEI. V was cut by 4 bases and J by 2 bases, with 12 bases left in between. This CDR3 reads CASSAELLAGNTIYF. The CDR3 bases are TGTGCCAGCAGTGCAGAGTTACTCGCTGGAAACACCATATATTTT.

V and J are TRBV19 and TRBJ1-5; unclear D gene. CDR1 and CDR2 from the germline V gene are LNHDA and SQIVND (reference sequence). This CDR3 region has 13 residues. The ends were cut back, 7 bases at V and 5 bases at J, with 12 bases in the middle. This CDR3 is CASNTLLDQPQHF. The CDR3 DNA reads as TGTGCCAGTAATACGTTGTTGGATCAGCCCCAGCATTTT. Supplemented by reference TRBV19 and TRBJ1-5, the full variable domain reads DGGITQSPKYLFRKEGQNVTLSCEQNLNHDAMYWYRQDPGQGLRLIYYSQIVNDFQKGDIAEGYSVSREKKESFPLTVTSAQKNPTAFYLCASNTLLDQPQHFGDGTRLSIL.

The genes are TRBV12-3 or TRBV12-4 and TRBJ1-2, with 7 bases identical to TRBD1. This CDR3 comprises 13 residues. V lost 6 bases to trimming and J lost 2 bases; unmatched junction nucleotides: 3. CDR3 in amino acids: CASSTTGNYGYTF. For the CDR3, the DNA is TGTGCCAGCAGCACGACAGGGAACTATGGCTACACCTTC.

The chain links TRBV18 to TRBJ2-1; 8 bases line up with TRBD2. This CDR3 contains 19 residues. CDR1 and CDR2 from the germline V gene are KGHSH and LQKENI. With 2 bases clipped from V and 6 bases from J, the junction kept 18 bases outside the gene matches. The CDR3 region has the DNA TGTGCCAGCTCACCATTGGGGCAGGGAGTAGCGGGGTCGAGCAATGAGCAGTTCTTC. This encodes CASSPLGQGVAGSSNEQFF.

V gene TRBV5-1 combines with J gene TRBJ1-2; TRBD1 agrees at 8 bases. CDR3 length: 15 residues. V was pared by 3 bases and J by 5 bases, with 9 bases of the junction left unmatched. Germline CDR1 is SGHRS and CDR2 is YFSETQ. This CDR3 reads CASSSGTGVSYGYTF. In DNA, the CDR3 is TGCGCCAGCAGCTCCGGGACAGGCGTTTCTTATGGCTACACCTTC.

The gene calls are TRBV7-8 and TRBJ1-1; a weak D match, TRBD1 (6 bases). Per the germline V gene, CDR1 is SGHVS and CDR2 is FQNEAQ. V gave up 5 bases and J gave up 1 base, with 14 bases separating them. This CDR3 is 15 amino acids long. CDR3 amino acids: CASSPPGTRNTEAFF. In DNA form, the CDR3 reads TGTGCCAGCAGCCCCCCGGGGACACGGAACACTGAAGCTTTCTTT.

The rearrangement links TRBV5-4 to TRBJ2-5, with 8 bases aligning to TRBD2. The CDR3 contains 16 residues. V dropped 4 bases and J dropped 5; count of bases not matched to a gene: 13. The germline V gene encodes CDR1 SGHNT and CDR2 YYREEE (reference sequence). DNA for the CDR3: TGTGCCAGCAGCAGTGGCCCCGGGACTAGAGGGGAGACCCAGTACTTC. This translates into CASSSGPGTRGETQYF.

The DNA of the CDR3 is TGTGCCAGCAGGCCCACTTTTGTCGCCAAAAACATTCAGTACTTC. Translated: CASRPTFVAKNIQYF. The chain has TRBV6-5 and TRBJ2-4; no clear D gene. Germline CDR1 reads MNHEY; CDR2 reads SVGAGI. The CDR3 has 15 amino acids. V lost 6 bases and J lost 1, with 13 bases in between.